This TCR beta chain was retrieved from a study of blood T cell repertoires in COVID-19. The repertoire was sequenced with immunoSEQ multiplex PCR; TCRdb's copy has only in-frame clones and lacks some. This table has tens of thousands of clones, 75% to 90% appearing once. V was shortened by 2 bases and J by 10 bases, with 9 bases between the two germline ends. This CDR3 spans 12 amino acids. The source material was peripheral blood. The rearrangement joins TRBV12-3 or TRBV12-4 to TRBJ2-1; D unresolved. The receptor was derived from a man older than 75 with active or convalescent COVID-19. The CDR3 coding sequence is TGTGCCAGCAGTTTATTCGGTCGAGAGCAGTTCTTC. It codes for CASSLFGREQFF.